This entry is about one T cell receptor beta chain. J gave up 2 bases and V 8 bases, and 11 bases lay outside the gene matches. The CDR3 totals 15 residues. CDR1 and CDR2 from the germline V gene are MNHEY and SVGEGT. Authors' processing steps: Using reference gene primer amplification, nucleated cell counts were estimated. The table came from immunoSEQ multiplex PCR; TCRdb's copy has only in-frame clones and leaves some out. V and J calls plus clone size are reproduced from that table; the DNA served to infer D and trimming. This table holds over 150,000 clones, around 83% found once. This record belongs to a study of blood T cell repertoires in COVID-19. Study-wide background: T cells, B-cell-depleted T cells, or PBMCs supplied cDNA or gDNA.

The clonotype originates from a woman in her fifties or sixties with acute or convalescent COVID-19. The rearrangement joins TRBV6-2 or TRBV6-3 to TRBJ2-5, with 7 bases lining up with TRBD2. What was sequenced was peripheral blood. CDR3 protein: CASGLAGDPQETQYF. The CDR3 nucleotides are TGTGCCAGCGGCCTGGCGGGGGACCCTCAAGAGACCCAGTACTTC.